This entry describes one T cell receptor beta chain. This specimen comes from a study of blood T cell repertoires in COVID-19. The CDR3 runs 17 residues. With 4 bases clipped from V and 2 bases from J, the junction kept 5 bases outside the gene matches. Per germline, CDR1 SGHDT and CDR2 YYEEEE. Assay: immunoSEQ multiplex PCR; the TCRdb copy retains only in-frame clones and omits some. The table has 130,000 to 150,000 clones, more than 75% seen once. The chain couples TRBV5-6 to TRBJ2-6; 11 bases match TRBD2. The TCR was taken from a woman aged 40 to 50 with acute or convalescent COVID-19. Sample: peripheral blood. The CDR3 reads CASSLGTSGAGANVLTF. The CDR3 DNA reads as TGTGCCAGCAGCCTGGGGACTAGCGGAGCTGGGGCCAACGTCCTGACTTTC.